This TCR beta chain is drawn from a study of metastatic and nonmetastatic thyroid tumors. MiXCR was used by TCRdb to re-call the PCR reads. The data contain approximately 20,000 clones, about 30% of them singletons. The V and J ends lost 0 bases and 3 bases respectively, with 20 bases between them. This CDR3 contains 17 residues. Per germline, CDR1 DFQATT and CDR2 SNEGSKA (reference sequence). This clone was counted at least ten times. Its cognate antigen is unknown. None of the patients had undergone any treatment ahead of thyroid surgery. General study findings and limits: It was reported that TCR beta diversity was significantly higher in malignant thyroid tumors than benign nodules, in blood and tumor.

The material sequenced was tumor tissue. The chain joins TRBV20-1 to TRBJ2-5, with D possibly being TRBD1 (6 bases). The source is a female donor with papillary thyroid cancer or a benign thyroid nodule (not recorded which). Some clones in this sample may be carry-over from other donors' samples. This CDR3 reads CSARDFLRDTSEETQYF. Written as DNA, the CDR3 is TGCAGTGCTAGAGATTTTCTCCGGGACACCTCCGAAGAGACCCAGTACTTC.